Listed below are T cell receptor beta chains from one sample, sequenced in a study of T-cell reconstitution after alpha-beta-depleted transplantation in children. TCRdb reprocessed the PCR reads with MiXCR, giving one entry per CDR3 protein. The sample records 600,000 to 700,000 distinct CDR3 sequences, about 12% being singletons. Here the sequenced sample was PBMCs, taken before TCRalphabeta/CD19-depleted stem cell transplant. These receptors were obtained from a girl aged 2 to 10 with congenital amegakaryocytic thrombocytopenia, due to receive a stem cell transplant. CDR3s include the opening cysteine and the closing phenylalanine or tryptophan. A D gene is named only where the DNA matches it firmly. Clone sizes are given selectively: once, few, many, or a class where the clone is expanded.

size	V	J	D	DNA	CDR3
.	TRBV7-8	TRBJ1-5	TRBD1	TGTGCCAGCAGCTCGAAGGACAGGGGCGATCCCTTCAATCAGCCCCAGCATTTT	CASSSKDRGDPFNQPQHF
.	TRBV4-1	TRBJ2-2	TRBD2	TGCGCCAGCAGCGATAGACTAGCGGGAGGCACCGGGGAGCTGTTTTTT	CASSDRLAGGTGELFF
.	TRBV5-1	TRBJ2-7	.	TGCGCCAGCAGCAAAAATCCCGGGACCAGCGAGCAGTACTTC	CASSKNPGTSEQYF
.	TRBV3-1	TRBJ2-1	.	TGTGCCAGCAGCCAAGCTCGGCGGCCCGCCAGGGATGAGCAGTTCTTC	CASSQARRPARDEQFF
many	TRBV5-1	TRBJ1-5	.	TGCGCCAGCAGCGAGGGCCTGGGAAGCAATCAGCCCCAGCATTTT	CASSEGLGSNQPQHF
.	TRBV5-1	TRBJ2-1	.	TGCGCCAGCAGCTGGCAGGGTACCCTCAATGATGAGCAGTTCTTC	CASSWQGTLNDEQFF
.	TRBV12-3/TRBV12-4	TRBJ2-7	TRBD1	TGTGCCAGCAGTCCCTGGACAGGGAATTCCGACGAGCAGTACTTC	CASSPWTGNSDEQYF
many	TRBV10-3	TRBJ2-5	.	TGTGCCATCAGTGAGTCGGAGCCCTCCCAAGAGACCCAGTACTTC	CAISESEPSQETQYF
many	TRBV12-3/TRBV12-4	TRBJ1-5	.	TGTGCCAGCAGTCCTAGACAAACGGATCAGCCCCAGCATTTT	CASSPRQTDQPQHF
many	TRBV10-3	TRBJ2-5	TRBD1	TGTGCCGTATCGCAGACAGGGGGCCTGGGGGAGACCCAGTACTTC	CAVSQTGGLGETQYF
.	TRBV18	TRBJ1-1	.	TGTGCCAGCTCACCTAGGGGGTGGACTGAAGCTTTCTTT	CASSPRGWTEAFF
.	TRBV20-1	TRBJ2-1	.	TGCAGTGCTAGAGTTTTCGGAAGCTCCTACAATGAGCAGTTCTTC	CSARVFGSSYNEQFF
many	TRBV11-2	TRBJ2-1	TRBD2	TGTGCCAGCAGCTTAGGGCGACTAGCGGGATACAATGAGCAGTTCTTC	CASSLGRLAGYNEQFF
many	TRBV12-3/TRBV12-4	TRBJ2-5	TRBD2	TGTGCCAGCAGTTTTGGGACTAGCGAACAAGAGACCCAGTACTTC	CASSFGTSEQETQYF
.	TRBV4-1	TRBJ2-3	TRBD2	TGCGCCAGCAGCCAGCACAGACTAGCTGGGGCAGATACGCAGTATTTT	CASSQHRLAGADTQYF
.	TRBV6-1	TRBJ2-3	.	TGTGCCAGCAGCCCGACTGACACGGGAAACACAGATACGCAGTATTTT	CASSPTDTGNTDTQYF
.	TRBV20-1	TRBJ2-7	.	TGCAGTGCTACCCTCGACGAGCAGTACTTC	CSATLDEQYF
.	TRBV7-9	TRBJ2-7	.	TGTGCCAGCAGCTTCCAGGCGCCGGCCTACGAGCAGTACTTC	CASSFQAPAYEQYF
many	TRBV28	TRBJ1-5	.	TGTGCCAGCAAAGGGGTCAATCAGCCCCAGCATTTT	CASKGVNQPQHF
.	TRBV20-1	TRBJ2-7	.	TGCAGTGCTACATTCGGGACATCGAGCTCCTACGAGCAGTACTTC	CSATFGTSSSYEQYF
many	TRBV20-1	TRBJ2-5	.	TGCAGTGCTCCTAAGAGCAGGGACCAAGAGACCCAGTACTTC	CSAPKSRDQETQYF
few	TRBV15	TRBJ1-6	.	TGTGCCACCAGCCAGCCGGCTTCGAATTCACCCCTCCACTTT	CATSQPASNSPLHF
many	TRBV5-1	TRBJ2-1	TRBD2	TGCGCCAGCAGCTTCTTCTCGGGAGGGATATCCTACAATGAGCAGTTCTTC	CASSFFSGGISYNEQFF
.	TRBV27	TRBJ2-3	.	TGTGCCAGCAGCTCTAACCAGGGAGATACGCAGTATTTT	CASSSNQGDTQYF
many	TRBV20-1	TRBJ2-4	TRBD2	TGCAGTGCTAGAGCTGGTAGCGGGAGTTGGGGGAACATTCAGTACTTC	CSARAGSGSWGNIQYF